This T cell receptor beta chain was identified during a study of OX40 agonist ivuxolimab in advanced cancers. Findings of the study overall: By week 6 at 0.1 to 3.0 mg/kg, blood CD4+ and CD8+ T cells had expanded clonally. In the 0.1-3.0 mg/kg groups, partial responders showed among the lowest expansion.

In the case of this clone: What it binds is unknown.

The germline CDR1 and CDR2 sequences are MDHEN and SYDVKM. This CDR3 contains 14 residues. The J segment lost 10 bases and the V segment lost 7 bases, leaving 8 bases of the junction unmatched. Assay: immunoSEQ multiplex PCR; the TCRdb copy retains only in-frame clones and omits some. The sample includes approximately 100,000 clones, 70% to 90% seen only once; the top ten take around 0.85%. The clonotype comes from an adult with an advanced solid tumor such as melanoma, head and neck, liver or kidney cancer. The specimen comprised CD4+ or CD8+ T cells sorted from blood, sampled in a trial of the OX40 agonist ivuxolimab. The chain combines TRBV28 with TRBJ1-6; 9 nucleotides match TRBD1. CDR3 amino acids: CASTKGQGISPLHF. The CDR3 DNA sequence: TGTGCCAGCACAAAAGGACAGGGGATCTCACCCCTCCACTTT.